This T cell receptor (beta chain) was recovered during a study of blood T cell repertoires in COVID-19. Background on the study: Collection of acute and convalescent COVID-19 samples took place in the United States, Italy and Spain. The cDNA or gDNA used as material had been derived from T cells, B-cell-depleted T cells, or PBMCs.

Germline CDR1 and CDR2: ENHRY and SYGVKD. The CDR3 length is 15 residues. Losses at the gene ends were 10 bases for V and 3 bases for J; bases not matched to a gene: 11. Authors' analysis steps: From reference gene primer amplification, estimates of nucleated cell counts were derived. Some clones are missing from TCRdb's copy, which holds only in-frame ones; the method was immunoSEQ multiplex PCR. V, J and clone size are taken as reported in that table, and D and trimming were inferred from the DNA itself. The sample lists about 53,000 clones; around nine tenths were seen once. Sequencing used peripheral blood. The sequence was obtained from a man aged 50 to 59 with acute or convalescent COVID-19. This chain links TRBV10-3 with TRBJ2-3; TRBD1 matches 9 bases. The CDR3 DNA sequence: TGTGCCACAACTTTACAGGGGGCTGTTACAGATACGCAGTATTTT. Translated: CATTLQGAVTDTQYF.